This section outlines one T cell receptor beta chain sequence together with its context. Its antigen is unidentified. The CDR3 extends over 14 amino acids. Trimming took 0 bases from V and 5 from J, leaving 9 bases between them. Germline values: CDR1 SGHDT, CDR2 YYEEEE. The source of the sample is a study of T cell responses to AZD1222 COVID-19 vaccine. Study-wide results and caveats: Vaccine-related CD4 TCRs covered spike, predominating at 160-218 and 743-854. Most donors were white British, females outnumbered males, and clonal diversity was possibly underestimated. The reported proportion of spike-specific TCRs targeting unmutated variant regions was nearly half.

The data were produced by immunoSEQ multiplex PCR, yet TCRdb's version contains in-frame clones alone and is incomplete. The data contain some 200,000 clones, roughly 92% of them seen just once; the ten biggest clones take up around 1%. The receptor's source is an adult who received the AZD1222 COVID-19 vaccine. The V gene is TRBV5-6, the J gene TRBJ1-5, with D unclear. This sample comprised peripheral blood, obtained 28 days after the second AZD1222 dose. CDR3 amino acids: CASSLGGVHQPQHF. CDR3 nucleotide sequence: TGTGCCAGCAGCTTGGGTGGGGTCCATCAGCCCCAGCATTTT.